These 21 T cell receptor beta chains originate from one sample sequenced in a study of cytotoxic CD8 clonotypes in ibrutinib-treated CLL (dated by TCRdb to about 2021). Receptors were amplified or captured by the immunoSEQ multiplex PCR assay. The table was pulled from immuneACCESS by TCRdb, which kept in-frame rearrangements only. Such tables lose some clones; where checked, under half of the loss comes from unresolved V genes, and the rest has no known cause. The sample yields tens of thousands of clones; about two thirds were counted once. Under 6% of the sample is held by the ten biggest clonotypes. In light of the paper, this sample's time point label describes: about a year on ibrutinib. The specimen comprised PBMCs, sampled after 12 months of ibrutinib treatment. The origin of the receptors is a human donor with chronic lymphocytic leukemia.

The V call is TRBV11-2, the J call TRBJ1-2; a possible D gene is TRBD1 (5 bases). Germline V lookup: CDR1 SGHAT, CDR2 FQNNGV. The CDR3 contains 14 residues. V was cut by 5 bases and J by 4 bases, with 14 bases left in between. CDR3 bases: TGTGCCAGCAGCCTCGGGGGAAATCCCTATGGCTACACCTTC. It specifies CASSLGGNPYGYTF.

The CDR3 region has the DNA TGCGCCAGCAGCCGGGACCCGGGGGAAGATACGCAGTATTTT. Protein product: CASSRDPGEDTQYF. This chain joins TRBV4-3 and TRBJ2-3; TRBD2 might be the D (6 bases). The germline V and J ends were trimmed by 4 bases and 5 bases, with 13 bases remaining between them. The CDR3 covers 14 residues. Germline CDR1 and CDR2: LGHNA and YSLEER.

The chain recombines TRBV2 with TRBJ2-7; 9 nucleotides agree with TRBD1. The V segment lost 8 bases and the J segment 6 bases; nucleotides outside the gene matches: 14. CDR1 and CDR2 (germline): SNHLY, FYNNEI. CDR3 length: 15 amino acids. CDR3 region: CASSGSGQGKREQYF. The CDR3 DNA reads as TGTGCCAGCTCTGGATCGGGACAGGGTAAGCGCGAGCAGTACTTC.

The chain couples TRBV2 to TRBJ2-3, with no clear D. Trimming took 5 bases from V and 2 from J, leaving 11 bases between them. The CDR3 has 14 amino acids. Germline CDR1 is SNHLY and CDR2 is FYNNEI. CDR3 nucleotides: TGTGCCAGCAGTCATCGACAAACCACAGATACGCAGTATTTT. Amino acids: CASSHRQTTDTQYF.

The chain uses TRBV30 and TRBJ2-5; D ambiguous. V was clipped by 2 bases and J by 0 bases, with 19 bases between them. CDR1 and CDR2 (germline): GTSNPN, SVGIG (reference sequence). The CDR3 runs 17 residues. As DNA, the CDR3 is TGTGCCTGGAGTAAGCGCTCGACTGGCGCGTACCAAGAGACCCAGTACTTC. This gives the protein CAWSKRSTGAYQETQYF.

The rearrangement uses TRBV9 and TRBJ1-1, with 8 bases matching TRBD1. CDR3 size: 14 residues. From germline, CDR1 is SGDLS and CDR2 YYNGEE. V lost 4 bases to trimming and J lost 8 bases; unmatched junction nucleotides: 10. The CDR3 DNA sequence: TGTGCCAGCAGCTATAGGAGTACAGGGGGAGAAGCTTTCTTT. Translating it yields CASSYRSTGGEAFF. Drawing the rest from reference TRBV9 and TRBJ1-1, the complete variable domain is DSGVTQTPKHLITATGQRVTLRCSPRSGDLSVYWYQQSLDQGLQFLIQYYNGEERAKGNILERFSAQQFPDLHSELNLSSLELGDSALYFCASSYRSTGGEAFFGQGTRLTVV.

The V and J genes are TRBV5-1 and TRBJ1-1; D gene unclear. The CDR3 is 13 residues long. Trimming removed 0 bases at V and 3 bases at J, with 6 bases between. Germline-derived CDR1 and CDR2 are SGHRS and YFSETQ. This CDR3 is CASSLEGHTEAFF. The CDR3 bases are TGCGCCAGCAGCTTGGAAGGACACACTGAAGCTTTCTTT.

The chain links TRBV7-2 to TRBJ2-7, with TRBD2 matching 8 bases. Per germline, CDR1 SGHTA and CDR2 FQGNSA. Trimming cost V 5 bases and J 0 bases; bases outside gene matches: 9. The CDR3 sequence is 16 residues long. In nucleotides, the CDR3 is TGTGCCAGCAGCCCTCCGGGACTAGGACTCTCCTACGAGCAGTACTTC. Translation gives CASSPPGLGLSYEQYF.

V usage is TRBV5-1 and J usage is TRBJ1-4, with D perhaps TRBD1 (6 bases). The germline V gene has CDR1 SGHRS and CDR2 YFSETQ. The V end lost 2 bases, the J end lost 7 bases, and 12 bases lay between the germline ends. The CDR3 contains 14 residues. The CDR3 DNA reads TGCGCCAGCAGCTTCACAGGGAGAGGTGAAAAACTGTTTTTT. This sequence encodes CASSFTGRGEKLFF.

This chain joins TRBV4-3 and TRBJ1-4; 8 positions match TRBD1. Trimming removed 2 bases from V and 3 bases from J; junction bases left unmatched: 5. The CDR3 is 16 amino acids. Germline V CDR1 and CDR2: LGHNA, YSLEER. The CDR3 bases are TGCGCCAGCAGCCAAATAACAGGGGGGGCTAATGAAAAACTGTTTTTT. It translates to CASSQITGGANEKLFF.

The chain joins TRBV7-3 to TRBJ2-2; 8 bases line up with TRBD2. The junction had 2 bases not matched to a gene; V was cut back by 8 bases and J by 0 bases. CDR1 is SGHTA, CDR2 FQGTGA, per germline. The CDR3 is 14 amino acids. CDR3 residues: CASCGGPNTGELFF. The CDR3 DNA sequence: TGTGCCAGCTGCGGGGGGCCGAACACCGGGGAGCTGTTTTTT.

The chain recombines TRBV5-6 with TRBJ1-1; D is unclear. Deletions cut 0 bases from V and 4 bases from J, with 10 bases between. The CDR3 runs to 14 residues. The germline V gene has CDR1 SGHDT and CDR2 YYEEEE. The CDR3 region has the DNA TGTGCCAGCAGCTTGGAGGCCTGGGGCACTGAAGCTTTCTTT. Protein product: CASSLEAWGTEAFF. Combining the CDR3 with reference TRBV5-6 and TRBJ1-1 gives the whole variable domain DAGVTQSPTHLIKTRGQQVTLRCSPKSGHDTVSWYQQALGQGPQFIFQYYEEEERQRGNFPDRFSGHQFPNYSSELNVNALLLGDSALYLCASSLEAWGTEAFFGQGTRLTVV.

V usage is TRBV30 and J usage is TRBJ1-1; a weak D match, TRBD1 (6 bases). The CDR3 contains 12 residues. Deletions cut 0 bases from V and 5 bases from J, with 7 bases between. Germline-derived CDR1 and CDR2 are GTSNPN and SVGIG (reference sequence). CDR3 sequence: CAWSVQGTEAFF. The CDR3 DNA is TGTGCCTGGAGTGTACAGGGAACTGAAGCTTTCTTT.

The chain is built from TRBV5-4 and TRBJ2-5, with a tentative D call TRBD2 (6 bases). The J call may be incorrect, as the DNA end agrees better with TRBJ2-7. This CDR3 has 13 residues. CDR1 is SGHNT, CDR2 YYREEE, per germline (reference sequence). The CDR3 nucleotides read TGTGCCAGCAGCTCACACCTAGCGAACGAGCAGTACTTC. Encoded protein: CASSSHLANEQYF.

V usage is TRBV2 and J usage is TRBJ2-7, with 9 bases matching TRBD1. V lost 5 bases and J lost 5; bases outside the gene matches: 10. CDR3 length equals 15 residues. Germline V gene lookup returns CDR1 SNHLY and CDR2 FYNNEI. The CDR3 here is CASSTLTGGRDEQYF. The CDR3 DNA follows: TGTGCCAGCAGTACTCTGACAGGGGGACGCGACGAGCAGTACTTC. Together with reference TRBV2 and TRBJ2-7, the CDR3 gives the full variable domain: EPEVTQTPSHQVTQMGQEVILRCVPISNHLYFYWYRQILGQKVEFLVSFYNNEISEKSEIFDDQFSVERPDGSNFTLKIRSTKLEDSAMYFCASSTLTGGRDEQYFGPGTRLTVT.

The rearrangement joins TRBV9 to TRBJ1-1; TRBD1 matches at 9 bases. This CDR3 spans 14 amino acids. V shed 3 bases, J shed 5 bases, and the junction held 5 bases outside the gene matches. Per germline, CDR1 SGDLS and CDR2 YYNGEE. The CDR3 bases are TGTGCCAGCAGCGCACGTGACAGGGGGACTGAAGCTTTCTTT. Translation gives CASSARDRGTEAFF.

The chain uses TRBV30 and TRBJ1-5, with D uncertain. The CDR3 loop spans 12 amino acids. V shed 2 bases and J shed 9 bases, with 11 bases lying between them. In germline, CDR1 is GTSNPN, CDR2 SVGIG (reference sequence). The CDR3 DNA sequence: TGTGCCTGGAGTAATGCCTGGGGGCCCCAGCATTTT. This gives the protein CAWSNAWGPQHF.

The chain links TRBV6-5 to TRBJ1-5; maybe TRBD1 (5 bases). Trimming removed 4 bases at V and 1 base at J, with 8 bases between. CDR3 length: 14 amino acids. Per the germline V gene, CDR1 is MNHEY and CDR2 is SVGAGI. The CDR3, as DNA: TGTGCCAGCAGTTTTGGGGGGAGCAATCAGCCCCAGCATTTT. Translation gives CASSFGGSNQPQHF.

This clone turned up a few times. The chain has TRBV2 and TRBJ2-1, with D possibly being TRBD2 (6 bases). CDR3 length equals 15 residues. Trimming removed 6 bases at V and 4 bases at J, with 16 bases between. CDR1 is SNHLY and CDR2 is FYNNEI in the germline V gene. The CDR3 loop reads CASREPGLSYNEQFF. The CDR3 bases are TGTGCCAGCAGGGAACCGGGACTCTCTTACAATGAGCAGTTCTTC. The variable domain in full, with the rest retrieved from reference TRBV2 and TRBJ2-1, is EPEVTQTPSHQVTQMGQEVILRCVPISNHLYFYWYRQILGQKVEFLVSFYNNEISEKSEIFDDQFSVERPDGSNFTLKIRSTKLEDSAMYFCASREPGLSYNEQFFGPGTRLTVL.

The CDR3 bases are TGTGCCAGCAGCCTAAGGGGCCCCCAGGGGGCGGGTTTCTTT. Amino acid sequence: CASSLRGPQGAGFF. The chain is built from TRBV6-5 and TRBJ1-1, with 8 positions matching TRBD1. The V gene's germline CDR1 is MNHEY and CDR2 SVGAGI. V was clipped by 6 bases and J by 13 bases; unmatched bases: 16. The CDR3 has 14 amino acids.

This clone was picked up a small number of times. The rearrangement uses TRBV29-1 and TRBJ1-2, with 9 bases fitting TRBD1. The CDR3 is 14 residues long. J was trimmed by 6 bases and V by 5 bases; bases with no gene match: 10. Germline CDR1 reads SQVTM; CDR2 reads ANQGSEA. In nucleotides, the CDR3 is TGCAGCGTTAATAACAGGGGGCGCAGCGATGGCTACACCTTC. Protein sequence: CSVNNRGRSDGYTF.